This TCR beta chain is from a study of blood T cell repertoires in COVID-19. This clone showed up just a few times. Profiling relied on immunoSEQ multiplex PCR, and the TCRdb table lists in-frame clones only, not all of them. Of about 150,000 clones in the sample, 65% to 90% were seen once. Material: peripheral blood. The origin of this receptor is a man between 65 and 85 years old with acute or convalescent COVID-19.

The CDR3 reads CASRPGQGLTEAFF. Written as DNA, the CDR3 is TGTGCCAGCAGGCCAGGGCAGGGGCTTACTGAAGCTTTCTTT. The rearrangement joins TRBV13 to TRBJ1-1; TRBD1 is a possible D gene (6 bases). Germline V gene lookup returns CDR1 PRHDT and CDR2 FYEKMQ (reference sequence). V was cut by 6 bases and J by 5 bases, with 16 bases left in between. The CDR3 consists of 14 residues.